The following is a T cell receptor (beta chain) sequence with its context. Its antigen remains unidentified. No much larger clone exists at a distance of one base, and base qualities are not known. These data originate in a study of cytomegalovirus exposure and HLA in healthy donors (dated by TCRdb to 2016 to 2017). For the study in its entirety: An earlier analysis of roughly 500 of the donors reported approximately 300 Gb of sequence data and 117 million unique TCR beta sequences obtained from about 179 million T cells. An early release that covered around 590 HLA-typed donors contained about 300 gigabases of sequencing data and 80 million or so unique TCR sequences. Of the roughly 400 genotyped donors, less than 90% were placed in the genetic ancestry cluster associated with self-reported Caucasian donors. The aim of the study was to test whether cataloging public T cell receptors could identify signatures of past pathogen exposure. The T cell repertoires of around 730 subjects were profiled by immunosequencing and related to cytomegalovirus serostatus. A separate validation cohort of about 110 different subjects was used in addition to the roughly 700-subject first cohort. High-throughput TCR immunosequencing, statistical association of individual TCRs with disease status, and machine learning were combined to predict cytomegalovirus infection status. In a later analysis, previously published TCR beta repertoires from fewer than 750 donors were re-analyzed and high-resolution HLA genotyping was added so that TCR occurrence patterns could be studied. The later analysis used no new phenotypic data to find candidate immune exposures, relying instead on TCR beta sequences and their occurrence across donors. To decide whether each TCR beta V gene segment behaved as functional or pseudogenic, an earlier analysis of some 600 of the donors relied on high-throughput TCR beta sequencing. Donor age, sex, ethnicity and CMV serostatus were compiled alongside the repertoire data. A later genetic analysis took genome-wide SNP genotypes for about 65% of the 666 donors and used that subset as a discovery cohort. Every repertoire in the discovery cohort had been generated on one and the same sequencing platform. Class I and class II HLA loci were covered by the typing at four-digit resolution. The number of donors typed differed by locus, with 629-630 for A, B, C, DRB1 and DQB1, more than 500 for DQA1, over 600 for DPA1, and under 490 for DPB1. Four or five DR-DQ haplotypes were handled as single units for association and clustering because linkage in the cohort was strong. Among roughly 400 genotyped donors of the cohort, an average of roughly 230,000 unique TCR beta nucleotide sequences was sequenced per donor, of which 15% to 20% were non-productive. Study-wide conclusions, independent of this receptor: In a later analysis, HLA-associated TCR beta chains showed more clonal expansion and lower generation probabilities than non-associated chains that were equally common. Immune exposure information for the cohort was limited to CMV serostatus. Because the 87-base-pair reads could not distinguish some IMGT-functional V segments, including TRBV6-2 and TRBV6-3, those segments were excluded. Approximately 18 rarely observed V segments, including chromosome 9 orphons, were excluded from the earlier analysis of a few hundred of the donors because counts were too low. A later analysis associated about 16,000 TCR beta sequences with specific HLA alleles at a false discovery rate of 0.05. Cytomegalovirus status was reported to be diagnosed by the classifier with high specificity and sensitivity in both the original and validation cohorts. According to a later genetic analysis, donors in an Asian-associated ancestry cluster had fewer N-insertions in productive TCRs than the roughly 670-donor mean. According to a later analysis, most CMV-associated TCR beta chains appeared to be HLA-restricted, and the HLA associations seemed to be driven largely by CMV exposure. Most TCR sequences were seen in very few donors, while some public TCRs were found in many individuals. A few of the identified cytomegalovirus-associated TCR beta chains were confirmed in vitro to be specific for cytomegalovirus antigens. An earlier analysis of around 600 of the donors showed that most TCR beta V segments appeared in productive rearrangements either about 87% or about 30% of the time, which broadly matched IMGT annotations. A further reported finding was that TCR beta sequences accurately predicted the HLA-A and HLA-B alleles for most subjects in the first cohort. The cohort was sequenced for TCR beta chains only, and without alpha or paired-chain data the features that could be detected were limited. According to the authors, the approach could potentially be generalized to other disease states and immunological phenotypes. In a later analysis, the rate of TCR association differed among HLA loci, with DRB1 alleles having the most associated TCRs and HLA-C alleles having the fewest. The study gave a list of more than 150 TCR beta chains associated with cytomegalovirus. Linkage disequilibrium might explain the correlated functional status among segregating V segments, but an unknown experimental factor could not be excluded. According to a later analysis, parvovirus B19, influenza, CMV and Epstein-Barr virus appeared linked to several top co-occurrence clusters. Sequencing depth was assumed to be roughly uniform across donors in the presence/absence analyses, though that assumption may not hold. Because HLA typing was missing for some donors at each locus, association tests included only the typed subset. A group of highly shared sequence variants was considered likely to be a technical artifact of the sequencing pipeline. A later genetic analysis associated a missense DCLRE1C variant with V-gene and J-gene trimming of TCR beta chains, and an independent cohort replicated the association. Strong co-occurrence of HLA alleles, especially DR and DQ, made assigning TCR associations to individual alleles difficult.

The CDR3 contains 17 residues, cysteine and phenylalanine counted. Kept here is only the CDR3 DNA, which spans 51 bases and is read in frame from base 1. Ends trimmed: V by 6 bases, J by 5 bases; bases unmatched to a gene: 13. CDR1 LNHDA and CDR2 SQIVND are derived from the germline V gene (reference sequence). Library generation was performed with the immunoSEQ multiplex PCR assay. For the multiplex PCR, a mixture combining 60 forward primers for TCR Vbeta segments and 13 reverse primers for TCR Jbeta segments was used. A multiplex PCR assay on genomic DNA amplified the CDR3 region of rearranged TCR beta genes. On the Illumina HiSeq System, the amplified TCR beta libraries were sequenced as 87-base-pair reads. Regarding the original processing steps: A later analysis counted some 80 million unique TCR beta chains across the 690 or so repertoires, and 9 million to 14 million of these chains were shared by at least two donors. To remove PCR and sequencing errors, raw reads were error-corrected and collapsed into unique sequences using a nearest-neighbor algorithm that merged closely related sequences. To assign V, D and J gene segments, CDR3 sequences were aligned to IMGT reference sequences. Each retained sequence needed at least a six-nucleotide match to both a V gene segment and a J gene segment. A rearrangement counted as productive if the CDR3 had no stop codons and remained in frame with V and J, and every other rearrangement counted as non-productive. Following IMGT convention, CDR3 was defined as the stretch from the second conserved V-encoded cysteine up to the conserved J-encoded phenylalanine. The earlier analysis of about 620 of the donors excluded sequences that lacked an unambiguous match to a single V gene segment. An earlier analysis of 587 of the donors classified V segments as functional when productive rearrangements were above 56.7% and as segregating when the standard deviation between donors was above 5%. To diagnose cytomegalovirus status from the catalog of TCR beta chain sequences, a statistical classification framework was built. In a later analysis, TCR nucleotide sequences were compared against IMGT/GENE-DB human TR gene sequences so that V and J genes could be assigned. The TCRdist pipeline was used in a later analysis to assign CDR3 sequences and most-parsimonious VDJ recombination scenarios. In a later analysis, each TCR beta chain was defined by its CDR3 amino acid sequence together with its V-gene family, and reads without a unique V-gene family were excluded. A later analysis removed several hundred highly shared, low-generation-probability nucleotide sequences to deal with suspected cross-contamination and a sequencing artifact. In a later analysis, a clonal expansion index for each public chain was calculated from normalized within-repertoire ranks of inferred template counts. In a later analysis, generation probabilities were computed with a VDJ recombination model fitted to out-of-frame rearrangements, and the resulting probabilities were checked against IGoR. Hypergeometric tests were used in a later analysis to score TCR-TCR, TCR-HLA and TCR-CMV co-occurrence, with a repertoire-size bias correction applied to the TCR pairs. To estimate false discovery rates, a later analysis permuted the HLA or CMV assignments 20 times. In a later analysis, co-occurring TCRs were grouped using DBSCAN, with TCRdist sequence similarity added in when clustering inside HLA-allele-positive subsets. For co-occurrence clustering, repertoires with fewer than 30,000 or more than 120,000 public chains were excluded, along with four to six repertoires with anomalous nucleotide sharing. Sourced from immuneACCESS, this table was stored by TCRdb with only in-frame sequences that have V and J called. A share of the clones is absent; for the studies checked, an unresolved V gene accounts for under half, and the remainder has no known explanation. From that table come the V and J calls and clone size; the DNA was used to work out D and trimming. Across this sample there are roughly 74,000 clones, with 78% seen only once. The ten largest clones capture around 1.5% of the sample.

The cohort was made up of 666 healthy bone marrow donors. At the time of sampling, all cohort members were nominally healthy, though unrecorded immune exposures were likely present. The donor tested CMV seronegative, placing the donor among the 350 to 400 seronegative members of the cohort. Each donor provided a peripheral blood sample, and peripheral blood mononuclear cells were used for TCR beta sequencing. Genomic DNA extraction from the blood cell samples was performed with the Qiagen DNeasy Blood Extraction Kit. This receptor was taken from a middle-aged man in good health and CMV-seronegative. Here the chain combines TRBV19 and TRBJ2-1; TRBD1 lines up with 10 middle nucleotides. Sequencing used PBMCs. The bases read TGTGCCAGTAGCCCCCGGGACAGGGGTGTCACGGACAATGAGCAGTTCTTC. Protein translation: CASSPRDRGVTDNEQFF.